This T cell receptor beta chain is drawn from a study of brain T cells in children with intractable seizures. The study's findings and limits: Pre-surgery blood may have been undersampled, hiding some clones. Viral specificity was inferred only from CDR3 similarity; HCMV serostatus was unknown.

Time point given: blood from clinic visit 5 months post-surgery; TSC patient then seizure free. Sequencing was limited to surgery cases with top T cell transcript signatures in brain tissue. Patients received at least one anti-epileptic drug before surgery. This table comes from immunoSEQ multiplex PCR, and its TCRdb copy is limited to in-frame clones, with some not included. The table includes about 340,000 clones, roughly 93% detected once. This clone was counted a single time. The antigen is not known. This CDR3 has 13 amino acids. Germline-derived CDR1 and CDR2 are SGHTA and FQGTGA. V dropped 2 bases and J dropped 2 bases, with 6 bases sitting between them.

The chain joins TRBV7-3 to TRBJ2-5, with no clear D. The sequencing here drew on peripheral blood, taken roughly 5 months after surgery. This receptor was obtained from a boy under two years old with tuberous sclerosis and intractable seizures. DNA of the CDR3: TGTGCCAGCAGCTTAGGCAGGCAAGAGACCCAGTACTTC. This codes for CASSLGRQETQYF.